These T cell receptor beta chains were read from a single sample in a study of Graves' ophthalmopathy and Graves' hyperthyroidism. TCRdb called the multiplex PCR reads again in MiXCR, with one record for every CDR3 protein. The sample has roughly 160,000 distinct CDR3 sequences, under 40% seen once. Material: peripheral blood. These TCRs come from a woman in her thirties or forties with Graves' ophthalmopathy. Each CDR3 is given with its conserved first and last residue. The order of the fields is V gene, J gene, D gene, clone size, CDR3 DNA, CDR3 protein. A D gene is named only where the DNA matches it firmly. A clone size is listed for some rows: how often the clone was seen (once, few, many), or a class if it is expanded.

>TRBV28|TRBJ2-7|-|-
TGTGCCAGCAGTTCCGGGTTTGATTACGAGCAGTACTTC
CASSSGFDYEQYF
>TRBV24-1|TRBJ2-7|-|-
TGTGCCACCAGTGATTTGGGGGCCCCCTACGAGCAGTACTTC
CATSDLGAPYEQYF
>TRBV12-3/TRBV12-4|TRBJ1-5|-|many
TGTGCCAGCAGCATGCAGGGTTCGGGTCAGCCCCAGCATTTT
CASSMQGSGQPQHF
>TRBV11-2|TRBJ2-5|TRBD2|once
TGTGCCAGCAGCCCCCGGGCTAGCGGGAGAGTGGGGGAGACCCAGTACTTC
CASSPRASGRVGETQYF
>TRBV19|TRBJ2-6|-|many
TGTGCCAGTAGTAGAGCAACCGGGGCCAACGTCCTGACTTTC
CASSRATGANVLTF
>TRBV20-1|TRBJ1-6|-|many
TGCAGTGCTCGGAACAGGGAGGACTCACCCCTCCACTTT
CSARNREDSPLHF
>TRBV6-5|TRBJ2-7|-|-
TGTGCCAGCATTTCCGACACAACGAGACGCTACGAGCAGTACTTC
CASISDTTRRYEQYF
>TRBV4-2|TRBJ2-7|-|many
TGTGCCAGCAGCCCCAGATATGGGGCCTACGAGCAGTACTTC
CASSPRYGAYEQYF
>TRBV7-2|TRBJ2-5|-|few
TGTGCCAGCAGCTACGGGGTACAAGAGACCCAGTACTTC
CASSYGVQETQYF
>TRBV6-2/TRBV6-3|TRBJ2-7|TRBD2|few
TGTGCCAGCAGTTACTCGGGAGGCAGGACTAGCGGGAGGATCTACGAGCAGTACTTC
CASSYSGGRTSGRIYEQYF
>TRBV30|TRBJ2-5|TRBD1|many
TGTGCCTGGAGCAGGGGGCAAGAGACCCAGTACTTC
CAWSRGQETQYF
>TRBV7-6|TRBJ2-2|TRBD1|-
TGTGCCAGCAGCACCCCCCTCGAGACAGGGCGGGACACCGGGGAGCTGTTTTTT
CASSTPLETGRDTGELFF
>TRBV7-2|TRBJ2-2|TRBD2|many
TGTGCCAGCAGCTTGAGGGGGACTAGCGGGAGTGGCACCGGGGAGCTGTTTTTT
CASSLRGTSGSGTGELFF
>TRBV12-3/TRBV12-4|TRBJ1-3|TRBD1|many
TGTGCCAGCAGTAAGACCGGGACAGGGAGGTCTGGAAACACCATATATTTT
CASSKTGTGRSGNTIYF
>TRBV11-2|TRBJ1-6|-|many
TGTGCCAGCAGCCAATGGGGGCAGGGGAATTCACCCCTCCACTTT
CASSQWGQGNSPLHF
>TRBV28|TRBJ1-1|-|-
TGTGCCAGCAAGGAAGTCCCGCTGAACACTGAAGCTTTCTTT
CASKEVPLNTEAFF
>TRBV12-3/TRBV12-4|TRBJ1-1|-|many
TGTGCCAGCAGTTTGGGCTCTCGCACTGAAGCTTTCTTT
CASSLGSRTEAFF
>TRBV11-1|TRBJ1-5|TRBD1|many
TGTGCCAGCAGCAAAGGGACAGGCTACAATCAGCCCCAGCATTTT
CASSKGTGYNQPQHF
>TRBV12-3/TRBV12-4|TRBJ1-5|-|many
TGTGCCAGCAGTTTATTTCGGGGGAATCAGCCCCAGCATTTT
CASSLFRGNQPQHF
>TRBV19|TRBJ1-1|-|-
TGTGCCAGTAGTATTCGGGGGCCGACAGTGATGAACACTGAAGCTTTCTTT
CASSIRGPTVMNTEAFF
>TRBV27|TRBJ1-6|-|many
TGTGCCAGCAGTCCGAGGGTTTTCGGTTCACCCCTCCACTTT
CASSPRVFGSPLHF
>TRBV6-1|TRBJ2-2|TRBD1|many
TGTGCCAGCAGTGAAATACAGGGGTCCGGGGAGCTGTTTTTT
CASSEIQGSGELFF
>TRBV27|TRBJ2-7|-|few
TGTGCCAGCAGTTTCGCCGGGCAGGGTTACGAGCAGTACTTC
CASSFAGQGYEQYF
>TRBV7-2|TRBJ2-5|-|-
TGTGCCAGCAGCTCGTCAGGGGTTAAAGAGACCCAGTACTTC
CASSSSGVKETQYF
>TRBV28|TRBJ1-2|TRBD1|many
TGTGCCAGCTCTAGGGGGCCTTATGGCTACACCTTC
CASSRGPYGYTF
>TRBV6-2/TRBV6-3|TRBJ1-1|-|many
TGTGCCAGCAGACCCAACGGAGGGGGAAACACTGAAGCTTTCTTT
CASRPNGGGNTEAFF
>TRBV19|TRBJ1-1|-|many
TGTGCCAGTAGTATAGAAACCACTGAAGCTTTCTTT
CASSIETTEAFF
>TRBV27|TRBJ2-2|-|many
TGTGCCAGCAGTTCAAGGACACCGACCGGGGAGCTGTTTTTT
CASSSRTPTGELFF
>TRBV19|TRBJ1-2|-|many
TGTGCCAGTAGTAAGGAGGACACCTTGAACGGCTACACCTTC
CASSKEDTLNGYTF
>TRBV24-1|TRBJ2-5|TRBD2|-
TGTGCCACCAGTGCTCCAGCGGGACAAGAGACCCAGTACTTC
CATSAPAGQETQYF
>TRBV19|TRBJ1-2|TRBD1|many
TGTGCCAGTGGGACAGGGGTATGGTATGGCTACACCTTC
CASGTGVWYGYTF
>TRBV2|TRBJ2-7|-|many
TGTGCCAGCAGCGCCGGGAGCGACTACGAGCAGTACTTC
CASSAGSDYEQYF
>TRBV7-9|TRBJ1-1|TRBD1|many
TGTGCCAGCAGGGGACAGTCGAACACTGAAGCTTTCTTT
CASRGQSNTEAFF
>TRBV6-5|TRBJ1-1|-|many
TGTGCCAGCAGCTCAACCGGGACTGTGAACACTGAAGCTTTCTTT
CASSSTGTVNTEAFF
>TRBV12-3/TRBV12-4|TRBJ1-1|-|many
TGTGCCAGCACCGGGGAGTGGGGCACTGAAGCTTTCTTT
CASTGEWGTEAFF
>TRBV20-1|TRBJ1-2|TRBD1|many
TGCAGTGCTAGCAAAAGACAGGGGGGCTATGGCTACACCTTC
CSASKRQGGYGYTF
>TRBV19|TRBJ1-1|-|many
TGTGCCAGTAGTATAGGGGGGATGAGCACTGAAGCTTTCTTT
CASSIGGMSTEAFF
>TRBV7-3|TRBJ2-7|TRBD1|-
TGTGCCAGCAGTATGACAGGGGGCGACGAGCAGTACTTC
CASSMTGGDEQYF
>TRBV5-5|TRBJ1-2|TRBD1|many
TGTGCCAGCAGCTTGGAGTTCCGGACAGGGTCGGACTATGGCTACACCTTC
CASSLEFRTGSDYGYTF
>TRBV11-1|TRBJ1-1|TRBD1|many
TGTGCCAGCAATACTTTGACCGGGACAGGCCAGAACACTGAAGCTTTCTTT
CASNTLTGTGQNTEAFF
>TRBV6-5|TRBJ2-7|TRBD2|-
TGTGCCAGCAGTTGGACTAGCGGGAGTAGTTACGAGCAGTACTTC
CASSWTSGSSYEQYF
>TRBV6-1|TRBJ1-6|-|-
TGTGCCAGCAGTCCATGGGGGGCGCGGAAATCCCTCCACTTT
CASSPWGARKSLHF
>TRBV6-5|TRBJ2-2|-|many
TGTGCCACTAGAGGCACCGGGGAGCTGTTTTTT
CATRGTGELFF
>TRBV19|TRBJ1-1|-|many
TGTGCCAGTAGTATCAGATCAGTGAACACTGAAGCTTTCTTT
CASSIRSVNTEAFF
>TRBV7-2|TRBJ2-7|-|-
TGTGCCAGCAGCTTTCGGGAAACCTACGAGCAGTACTTC
CASSFRETYEQYF
>TRBV10-3|TRBJ1-1|-|-
TGTGCCATCAGTGAAAGGATGACCACTGAAGCTTTCTTT
CAISERMTTEAFF
>TRBV5-1|TRBJ2-7|-|many
TGCGCCAGCAGCGGCGAGTCCGTCGGCGAGCAGTACTTC
CASSGESVGEQYF
>TRBV6-5|TRBJ1-1|-|many
TGTGCCAGCAGTTCTAACGGGGGTCTGAACACTGAAGCTTTCTTT
CASSSNGGLNTEAFF
>TRBV6-2/TRBV6-3|TRBJ1-5|TRBD1|many
TGTGCCAGCAGAGGGACAGCGAGCCGGCCCCAGCATTTT
CASRGTASRPQHF
>TRBV12-3/TRBV12-4|TRBJ1-2|-|few
TGTGCCAGCAGTTCACAGGTCTATGGCTACACCTTC
CASSSQVYGYTF
>TRBV27|TRBJ2-2|-|many
TGTGCCAGCAGTTTGGATGTGTACAGATTGAACACCGGGGAGCTGTTTTTT
CASSLDVYRLNTGELFF
>TRBV6-2/TRBV6-3|TRBJ1-6|-|many
TGTGCCAGCAGTTACGGCCCCAATTCACCCCTCCACTTT
CASSYGPNSPLHF
>TRBV12-3/TRBV12-4|TRBJ2-6|-|-
TGTGCCAGCAGACCCTGGACGGTTATCTCTGGGGCCAACGTCCTGACTTTC
CASRPWTVISGANVLTF